This paragraph covers one TCR beta chain sequence. What it binds is not known. With V trimmed by 5 bases and J by 6 bases, 5 bases remained unmatched. This CDR3 contains 14 residues. Germline V gene lookup returns CDR1 WSHSY and CDR2 SAAADI. The data are from a study of shared clonotypes between healthy human individuals. Study in general: Three plates each covered CD4 naive and memory; CD8 naive two, CD8 memory one.

General observations from the study: Larger richness was generally estimated for naive than memory subsets. Researchers sampled blood only, noting tissue repertoires likely differ.

Clones were sequenced by immunoSEQ multiplex PCR, and TCRdb holds only the in-frame ones, with some missing. The profile shows more than 1.2 million clones, 97% to 99% of them singletons. The sequenced sample was naive CD4+ T cells sorted from blood. This sample's subset: CD45RA+ positively selected. The TCR comes from a man aged 30 to 45 in good health. The rearrangement uses TRBV10-2 and TRBJ2-1; 9 bases line up with TRBD2. The CDR3 loop is CASSFGTSLNEQFF. Here the CDR3 DNA reads TGCGCCAGCAGTTTTGGGACTAGCCTCAATGAGCAGTTCTTC.